The present T cell receptor beta chain was sequenced within a study of blood T cell repertoires in COVID-19. Study-wide context: The samples span acute and convalescent COVID-19 from the United States, Italy and Spain. Sources were T cells, B-cell-depleted T cells, or PBMCs; the material itself was cDNA or gDNA.

The CDR3 sequence is 12 residues long. The germline V gene has CDR1 GTSNPN and CDR2 SVGIG (reference sequence). Trimming pared 3 bases from V and 6 bases from J, leaving 11 bases between. In the authors' methods: Amplifying reference gene primers gave estimates of nucleated cell counts. Profiling relied on immunoSEQ multiplex PCR, and the TCRdb table lists in-frame clones only, not all of them. Clone size and V and J calls were adopted from that table, with D and trimming inferred from the DNA. The table shows about 68,000 clones, with over 70% occurring only once. V and J are TRBV30 and TRBJ1-2; D call uncertain. This receptor was obtained from a human donor in a cohort sampled during active COVID-19. The sample consisted of peripheral blood. This chain's CDR3 is CAWSGGWDGYTF. CDR3 nucleotide sequence: TGTGCCTGGAGCGGAGGGTGGGATGGCTACACCTTC.